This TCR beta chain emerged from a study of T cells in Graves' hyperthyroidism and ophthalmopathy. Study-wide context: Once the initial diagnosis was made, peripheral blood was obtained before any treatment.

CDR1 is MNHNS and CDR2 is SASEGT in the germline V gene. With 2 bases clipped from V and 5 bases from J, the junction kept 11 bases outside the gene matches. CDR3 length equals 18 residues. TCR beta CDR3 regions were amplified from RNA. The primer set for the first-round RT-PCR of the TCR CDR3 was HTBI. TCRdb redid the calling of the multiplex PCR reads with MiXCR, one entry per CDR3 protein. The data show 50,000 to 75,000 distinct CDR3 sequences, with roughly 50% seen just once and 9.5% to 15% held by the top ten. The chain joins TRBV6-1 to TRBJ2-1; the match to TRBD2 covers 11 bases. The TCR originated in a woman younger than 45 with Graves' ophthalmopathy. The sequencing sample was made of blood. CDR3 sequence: CASSEPWVAGGPNNEQFF. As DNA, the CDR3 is TGTGCCAGCAGTGAACCCTGGGTAGCGGGAGGGCCAAACAATGAGCAGTTCTTC.